This T cell receptor (beta chain) was captured by sequencing in a study of cytomegalovirus exposure and HLA in healthy donors. Data came from immunoSEQ multiplex PCR; TCRdb stores just in-frame clones and leaves some out. There are about 110,000 clones in the sample; more than 70% occur only once, and 1.5% to 2% lies in the top ten. The V and J ends lost 7 bases and 6 bases, in that order; junction bases with no gene match: 9. Germline values: CDR1 MNHEY, CDR2 SMNVEV (reference sequence). CDR3 length equals 14 residues. Sequencing was carried out using PBMCs. The receptor's source is a woman younger than 30 in good health and CMV-seronegative. The J gene is TRBJ2-7, the V gene TRBV27, with 10 bases fitting TRBD1. This CDR3 is CASTTDRDRGEQYF. The DNA for the CDR3 is TGTGCCAGCACCACCGACCGGGACAGGGGCGAGCAGTACTTC.